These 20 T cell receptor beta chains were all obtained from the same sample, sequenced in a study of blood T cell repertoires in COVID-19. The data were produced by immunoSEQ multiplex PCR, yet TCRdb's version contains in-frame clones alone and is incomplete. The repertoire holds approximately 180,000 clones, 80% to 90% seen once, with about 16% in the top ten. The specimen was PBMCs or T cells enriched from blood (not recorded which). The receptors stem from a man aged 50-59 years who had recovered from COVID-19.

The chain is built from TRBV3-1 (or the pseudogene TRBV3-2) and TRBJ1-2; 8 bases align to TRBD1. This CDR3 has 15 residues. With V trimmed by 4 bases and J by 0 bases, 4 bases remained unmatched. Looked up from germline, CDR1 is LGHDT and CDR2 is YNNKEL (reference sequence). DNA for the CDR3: TGTGCCAGCAGCCTCGGGACAGGATCTAACTATGGCTACACCTTC. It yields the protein CASSLGTGSNYGYTF.

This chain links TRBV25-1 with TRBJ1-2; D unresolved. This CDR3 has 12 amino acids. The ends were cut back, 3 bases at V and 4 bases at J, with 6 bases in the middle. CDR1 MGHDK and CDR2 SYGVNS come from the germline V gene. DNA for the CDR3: TGTGCCAGCAGTGATTCCCTCTATGGCTACACCTTC. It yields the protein CASSDSLYGYTF.

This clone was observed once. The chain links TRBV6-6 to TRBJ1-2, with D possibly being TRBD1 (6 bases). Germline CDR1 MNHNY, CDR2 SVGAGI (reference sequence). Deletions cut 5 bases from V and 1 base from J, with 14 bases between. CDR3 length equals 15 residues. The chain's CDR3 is CASSKVQGFNYGYTF. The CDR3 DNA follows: TGTGCCAGCAGTAAGGTACAGGGATTTAACTATGGCTACACCTTC.

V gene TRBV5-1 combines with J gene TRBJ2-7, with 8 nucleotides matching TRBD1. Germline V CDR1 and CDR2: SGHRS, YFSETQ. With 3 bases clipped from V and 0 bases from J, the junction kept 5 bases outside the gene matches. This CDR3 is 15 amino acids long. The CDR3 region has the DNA TGCGCCAGCAGCTCGGGACAGGCGAACTCCTACGAGCAGTACTTC. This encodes CASSSGQANSYEQYF. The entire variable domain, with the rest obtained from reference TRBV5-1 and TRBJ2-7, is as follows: KAGVTQTPRYLIKTRGQQVTLSCSPISGHRSVSWYQQTPGQGLQFLFEYFSETQRNKGNFPGRFSGRQFSNSRSEMNVSTLELGDSALYLCASSSGQANSYEQYFGPGTRLTVT.

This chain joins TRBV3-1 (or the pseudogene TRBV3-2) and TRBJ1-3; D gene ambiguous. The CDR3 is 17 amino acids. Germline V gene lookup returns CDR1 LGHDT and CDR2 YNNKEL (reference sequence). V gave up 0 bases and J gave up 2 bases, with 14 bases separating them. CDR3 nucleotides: TGTGCCAGCAGCCAAGACCCGTCGGTGGGCGCTGGAAACACCATATATTTT. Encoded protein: CASSQDPSVGAGNTIYF.

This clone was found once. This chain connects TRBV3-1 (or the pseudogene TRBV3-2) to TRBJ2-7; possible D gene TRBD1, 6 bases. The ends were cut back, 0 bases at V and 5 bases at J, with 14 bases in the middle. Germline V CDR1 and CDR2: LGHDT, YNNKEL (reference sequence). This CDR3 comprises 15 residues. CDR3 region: CASSQDAQGFHEQYF. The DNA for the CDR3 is TGTGCCAGCAGCCAAGATGCACAGGGTTTCCACGAGCAGTACTTC.

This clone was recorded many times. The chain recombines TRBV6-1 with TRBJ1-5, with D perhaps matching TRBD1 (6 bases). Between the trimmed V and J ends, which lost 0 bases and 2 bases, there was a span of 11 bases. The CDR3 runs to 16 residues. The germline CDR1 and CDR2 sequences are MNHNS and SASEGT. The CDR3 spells CASSEATRGGNQPQHF. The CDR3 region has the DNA TGTGCCAGCAGTGAAGCGACCAGGGGAGGCAATCAGCCCCAGCATTTT.

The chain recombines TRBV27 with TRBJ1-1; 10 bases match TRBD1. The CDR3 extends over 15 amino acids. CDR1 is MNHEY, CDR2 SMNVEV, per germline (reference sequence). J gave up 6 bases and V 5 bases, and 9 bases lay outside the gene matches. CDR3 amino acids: CASSPGTGEYPEAFF. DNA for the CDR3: TGTGCCAGCAGTCCCGGGACAGGGGAATATCCTGAAGCTTTCTTT.

CDR3 residues: CASRIDRGNNYGYTF. CDR3 DNA sequence: TGTGCCAGCAGAATTGACAGGGGCAATAACTATGGCTACACCTTC. The chain couples TRBV6-5 to TRBJ1-2; TRBD1 matches 8 bases. With 6 bases clipped from V and 1 base from J, the junction kept 7 bases outside the gene matches. Germline lookup yields CDR1 MNHEY and CDR2 SVGAGI. This CDR3 has 15 amino acids.

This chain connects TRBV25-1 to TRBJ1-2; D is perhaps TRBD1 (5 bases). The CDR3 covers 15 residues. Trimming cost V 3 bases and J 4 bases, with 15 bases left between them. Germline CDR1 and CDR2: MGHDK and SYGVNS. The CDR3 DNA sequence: TGTGCCAGCAGTGATCAGGGATTAGGGGCCTATGGCTACACCTTC. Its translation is CASSDQGLGAYGYTF.

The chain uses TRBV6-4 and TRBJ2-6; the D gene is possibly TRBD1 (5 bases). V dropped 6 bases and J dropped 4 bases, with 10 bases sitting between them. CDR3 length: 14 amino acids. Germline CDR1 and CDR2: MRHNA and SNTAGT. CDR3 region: CASSRVSGANVLTF. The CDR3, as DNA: TGTGCCAGCAGCAGGGTCTCGGGGGCCAACGTCCTGACTTTC.

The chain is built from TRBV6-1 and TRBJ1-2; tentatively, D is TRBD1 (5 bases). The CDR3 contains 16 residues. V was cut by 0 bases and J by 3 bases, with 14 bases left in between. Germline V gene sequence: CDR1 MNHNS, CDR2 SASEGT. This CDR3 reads CASSEADPGGDYGYTF. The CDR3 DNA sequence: TGTGCCAGCAGTGAAGCGGACCCCGGGGGGGACTATGGCTACACCTTC.

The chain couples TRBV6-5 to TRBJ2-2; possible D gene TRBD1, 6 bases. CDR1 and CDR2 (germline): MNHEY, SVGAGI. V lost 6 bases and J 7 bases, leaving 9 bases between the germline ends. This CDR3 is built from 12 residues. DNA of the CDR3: TGTGCCAGCAGCAGGGGCGGCGGGGAGCTGTTTTTT. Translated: CASSRGGGELFF.

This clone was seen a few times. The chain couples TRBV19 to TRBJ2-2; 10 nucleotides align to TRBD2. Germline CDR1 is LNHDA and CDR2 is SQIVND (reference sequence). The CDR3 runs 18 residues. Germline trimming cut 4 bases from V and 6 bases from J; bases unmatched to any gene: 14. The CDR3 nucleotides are TGTGCCAGTAGTAAAACGGCTAGCGGGGGTAATAATCCCGGGGAGCTGTTTTTT. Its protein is CASSKTASGGNNPGELFF.

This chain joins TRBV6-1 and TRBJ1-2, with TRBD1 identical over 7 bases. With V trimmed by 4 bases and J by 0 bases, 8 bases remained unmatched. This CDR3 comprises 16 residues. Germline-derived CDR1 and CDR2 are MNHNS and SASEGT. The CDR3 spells CASSVSGTVTNYGYTF. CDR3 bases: TGTGCCAGCAGTGTATCCGGGACAGTCACTAACTATGGCTACACCTTC.

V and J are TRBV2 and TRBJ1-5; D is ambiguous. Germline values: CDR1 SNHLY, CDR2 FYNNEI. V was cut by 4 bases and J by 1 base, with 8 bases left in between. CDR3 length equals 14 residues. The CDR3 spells CASSVERSNQPQHF. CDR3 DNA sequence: TGTGCCAGCAGTGTAGAGCGAAGCAATCAGCCCCAGCATTTT.

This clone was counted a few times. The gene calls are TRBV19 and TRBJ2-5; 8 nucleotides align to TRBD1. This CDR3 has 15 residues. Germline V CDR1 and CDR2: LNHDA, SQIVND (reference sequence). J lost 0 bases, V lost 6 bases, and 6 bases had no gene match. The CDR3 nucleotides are TGTGCCAGTAGCCAGGGGGCTACGTACCAAGAGACCCAGTACTTC. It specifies CASSQGATYQETQYF.

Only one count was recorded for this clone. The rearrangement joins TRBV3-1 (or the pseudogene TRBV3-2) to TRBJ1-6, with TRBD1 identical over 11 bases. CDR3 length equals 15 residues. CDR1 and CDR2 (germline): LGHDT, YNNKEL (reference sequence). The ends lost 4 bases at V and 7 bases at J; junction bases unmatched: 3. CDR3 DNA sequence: TGTGCCAGCAGCCGCGGGACAGGGGGAAATTCACCCCTCCACTTT. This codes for CASSRGTGGNSPLHF.

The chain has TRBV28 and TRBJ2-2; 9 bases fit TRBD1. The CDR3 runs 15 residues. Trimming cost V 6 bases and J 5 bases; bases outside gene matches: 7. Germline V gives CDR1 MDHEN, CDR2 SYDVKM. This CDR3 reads CASRVTGTGTGELFF. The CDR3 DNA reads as TGTGCCAGCAGGGTAACCGGGACAGGGACCGGGGAGCTGTTTTTT. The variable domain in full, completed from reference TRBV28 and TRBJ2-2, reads DVKVTQSSRYLVKRTGEKVFLECVQDMDHENMFWYRQDPGLGLRLIYFSYDVKMKEKGDIPEGYSVSREKKERFSLILESASTNQTSMYLCASRVTGTGTGELFFGEGSRLTVL.

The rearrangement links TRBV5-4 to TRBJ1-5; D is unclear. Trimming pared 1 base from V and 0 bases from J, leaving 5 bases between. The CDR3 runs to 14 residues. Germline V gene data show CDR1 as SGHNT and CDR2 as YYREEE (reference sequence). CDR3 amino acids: CASSLSGSNQPQHF. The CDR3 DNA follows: TGTGCCAGCAGCTTGAGCGGTAGCAATCAGCCCCAGCATTTT.